This T cell receptor (beta chain) was identified during a study of graft-versus-host responses after intestinal transplantation (dated by TCRdb to the early 2020s). Broadly, across the study: The transplants that recipients received were multivisceral, liver-intestinal, or isolated intestinal. To identify alloreactive clones, pre-transplant mixed lymphocyte reaction products were sequenced and then compared with unstimulated pre-transplant donor and recipient T cells. Every recipient was given anti-thymocyte globulin induction, followed by around three years of maintenance tacrolimus and steroids. A peak of at least 4% donor T cells among recipient peripheral blood mononuclear cells was the definition used for donor T cell macrochimerism. After intestinal transplantation, graft-versus-host and host-versus-graft alloreactive T cell clones in the graft, circulation and bone marrow were tracked using bulk TCR-beta CDR3 sequencing. The cohort enrolled about two dozen intestinal transplant recipients, one of whom was a retransplant, and 3 patients without pretransplant specimens were excluded. Rather than being sequenced by the commercial service, samples from three later patients were sequenced in-house on an Illumina MiSeq and processed with MiXCR. General study outcomes and caveats: Peak levels of circulating GvH clones were associated with declines in HvG clones early after transplant. Patients with donor T cell macrochimerism had high GvH to HvG T cell clonal ratios in their allografts. Conclusions were limited by the relatively low number and heterogeneity of intestinal transplant patients. GvH clones were detected in recipient bone marrow, and some of these GvH clones were observed earlier in ileal mucosa or blood, consistent with an intestinal mucosal origin.

Library creation used the immunoSEQ multiplex PCR assay. For most patients, genomic DNA was isolated with the Qiagen DNeasy Blood and Tissue Kit and shipped frozen to Adaptive Biotechnologies for TCR sequencing. Adaptive Biotechnologies carried out high-throughput TCR-beta CDR3 sequencing of genomic DNA for most patients. The study's processing was this. TCR sequencing data were retrieved from Adaptive's ImmunoSEQ software for more than 15 patients, whereas three other patients were processed with MiXCR and VDJtools. To correct CD4 versus CD8 sorting errors, sequences present in both subsets at a frequency ratio below 5:1 were removed. Because the origin of CDR3 nucleotide sequences shared between donor and recipient could not be assigned, those sequences were removed. To be classed as alloreactive, a clone needed at least 2-fold expansion over unstimulated cells and a minimum CFSE-low frequency of 0.002% (template counts) or 0.001% (read counts). Clones detected in sequenced pre-transplant spleen, lymph node, or MLR CFSE-low populations of the donor or recipient were defined as mappable. Cumulative frequency of alloreactive clones was calculated as a percentage of all sequences weighted by copy number. Here the immuneACCESS table is served through TCRdb, limited to in-frame sequences with V and J called. Missing clones are a known gap in these copies; in checked studies unresolved V genes cover under half, and the rest lacks a known reason. V and J calls and clone size come straight from that table; D and trimming were deduced from the DNA. The sample profile shows roughly 15,000 clones; roughly two fifths of them were found once. The top ten clonotypes cover roughly 14% of the sample.

At the junction V is shortened by 4 bases and J by 5 bases; bases outside the gene matches: 5. From the cysteine through the phenylalanine, the CDR3 covers 14 amino acids. Just the 42-base CDR3 DNA is kept, in frame starting at base 1. CDR1 is given as SGHRS and CDR2 as YFSETQ, both from the germline V gene. What this sample's time point label stands for: cells obtained before transplantation from donor or recipient. Mixed lymphocyte reactions plated around 200,000 CFSE-labeled pre-transplant responders with around 200,000 irradiated violet-dye-labeled stimulators and were cultured for more than five days. After the mixed lymphocyte reaction, proliferating CD3+CD4+CFSE-low and CD3+CD8+CFSE-low responder cells were FACS-sorted on a BD Influx sorter. A note on this clone: No base qualities exist here, and no much larger clone lies one base off it.

The chain couples TRBV5-1 to TRBJ2-3; 9 bases in between match TRBD2. The input for sequencing was alloreactive CD8+ T cells from a mixed lymphocyte reaction culture, taken before intestinal transplant. The label giving this sample's cell subset or site can be read as: CFSE-low proliferating T cells sorted from roughly six-day pre-transplant mixed lymphocyte reaction (GvH or HvG direction). The source of this sequence is a human patient who received an intestinal transplant. The CDR3 region has the sequence CASSLWTSEDTQYF. The nucleotides read TGCGCCAGCAGCCTCTGGACTAGCGAAGATACGCAGTATTTT.